This T cell receptor beta chain was sequenced for a study of CD8 T cells in Susac syndrome. V was clipped by 1 base and J by 0 bases, with 12 bases between them. The length of the CDR3 is 16 residues. RNA in amounts of roughly 0.5 to 1 ug was reverse transcribed with random hexamers. TCRdb reprocessed the immunoSEQ multiplex PCR reads with MiXCR, giving one entry per CDR3 protein. The profile covers some 200,000 distinct CDR3 sequences, with 95% appearing a single time and about 0.15% taken by the ten largest. This chain connects TRBV12-3 or TRBV12-4 to TRBJ2-5; D is uncertain. Sequencing was carried out using CD8+ T cells from PBMCs. This TCR came from a human donor with Susac syndrome. The CDR3 loop is CASSLVVGLDQETQYF. CDR3 bases: TGTGCCAGCAGTTTAGTAGTGGGGTTGGACCAAGAGACCCAGTACTTC.